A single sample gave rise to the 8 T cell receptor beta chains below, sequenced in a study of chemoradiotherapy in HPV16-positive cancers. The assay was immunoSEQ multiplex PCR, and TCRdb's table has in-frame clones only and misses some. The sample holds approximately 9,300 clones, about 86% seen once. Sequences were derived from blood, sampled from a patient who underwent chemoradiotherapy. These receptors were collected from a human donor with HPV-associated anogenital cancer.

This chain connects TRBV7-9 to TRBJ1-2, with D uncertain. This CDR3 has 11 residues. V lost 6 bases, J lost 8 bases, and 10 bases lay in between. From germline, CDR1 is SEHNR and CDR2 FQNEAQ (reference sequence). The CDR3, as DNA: TGTGCCAGCAGATCAGGTTTGGGCTACACCTTC. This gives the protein CASRSGLGYTF.

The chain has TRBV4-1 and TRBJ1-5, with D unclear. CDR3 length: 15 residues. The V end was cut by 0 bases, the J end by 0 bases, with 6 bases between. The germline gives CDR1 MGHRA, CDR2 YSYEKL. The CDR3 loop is CASSQEDYSNQPQHF. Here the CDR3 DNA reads TGCGCCAGCAGCCAAGAAGATTATAGCAATCAGCCCCAGCATTTT.

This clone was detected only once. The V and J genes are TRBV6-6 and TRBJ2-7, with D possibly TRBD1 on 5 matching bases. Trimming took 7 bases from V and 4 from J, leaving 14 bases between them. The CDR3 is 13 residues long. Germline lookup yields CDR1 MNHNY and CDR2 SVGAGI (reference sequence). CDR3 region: CASTIQGGYEQYF. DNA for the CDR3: TGTGCCAGCACAATCCAGGGTGGGTACGAGCAGTACTTC.

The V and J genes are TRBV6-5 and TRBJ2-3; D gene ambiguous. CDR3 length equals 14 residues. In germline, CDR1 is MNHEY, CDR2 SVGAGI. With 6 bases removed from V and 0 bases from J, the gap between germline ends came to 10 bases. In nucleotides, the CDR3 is TGTGCCAGCAGCCCCGGGTTAAGCACAGATACGCAGTATTTT. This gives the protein CASSPGLSTDTQYF.

The CDR3 DNA reads as TGCGCCAGCAGCTTGGGGTCGCGGGGGGTCCAAGAGACCCAGTACTTC. It specifies CASSLGSRGVQETQYF. The chain employs TRBV5-1 and TRBJ2-5; TRBD2 agrees at 8 bases. The CDR3 is made up of 16 amino acids. Germline V gene lookup returns CDR1 SGHRS and CDR2 YFSETQ. V was pared by 0 bases and J by 1 base, with 5 bases of the junction left unmatched.

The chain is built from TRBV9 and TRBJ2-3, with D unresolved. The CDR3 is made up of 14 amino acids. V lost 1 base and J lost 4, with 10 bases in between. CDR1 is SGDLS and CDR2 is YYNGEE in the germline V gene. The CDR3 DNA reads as TGTGCCAGCAGCGTAACTTTAGGGTCAGATACGCAGTATTTT. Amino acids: CASSVTLGSDTQYF.

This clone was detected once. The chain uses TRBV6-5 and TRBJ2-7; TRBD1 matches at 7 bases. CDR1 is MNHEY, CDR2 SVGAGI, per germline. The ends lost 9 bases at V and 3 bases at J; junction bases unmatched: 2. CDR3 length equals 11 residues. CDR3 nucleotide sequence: TGTGCCAGTTGGGACAGCTACGAGCAGTACTTC. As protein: CASWDSYEQYF.

The CDR3 DNA reads as TGTGCCAGCAGTGGACTAGCCCCCTACAATGAGCAGTTCTTC. Amino acid sequence: CASSGLAPYNEQFF. The V call is TRBV7-8, the J call TRBJ2-1, with 8 bases lining up with TRBD2. This CDR3 comprises 14 residues. Germline-derived CDR1 and CDR2 are SGHVS and FQNEAQ. Germline trimming cut 6 bases from V and 2 bases from J; bases unmatched to any gene: 3.